The TCR beta chain described here comes from a study of T cells in Graves' hyperthyroidism and ophthalmopathy. Findings and caveats of the study: In blood, most of the thyroid clonotypes expanded above 0.001 were also present.

Researchers amplified the TCR beta CDR3 regions from RNA transcripts. Carried out on the TCR CDR3, a first-round RT-PCR used the HTBI primer set. TCRdb redid the calling of the multiplex PCR reads with MiXCR, one entry per CDR3 protein. The table lists about 350,000 distinct CDR3 sequences, 15% to 20% of them singletons. Uncontrolled infection, other autoimmune disease, pregnancy and lactation each barred patients from inclusion. Clinical symptoms, serum thyroxine and TRAb, thyroid ultrasound and orbital computed tomography together formed the diagnostic basis. Fresh 10 ml peripheral blood yielded PBMCs. Germline V gene lookup returns CDR1 SGHTA and CDR2 FQGNSA. Trimming pared 5 bases from V and 5 bases from J, leaving 15 bases between. The CDR3 contains 14 residues. This clonotype was counted at least ten times. Its target is unknown.

The specimen was blood. This chain uses TRBV7-2 with TRBJ1-2, with unresolved D. This receptor was taken from a woman between 40 and 55 years old with Graves' ophthalmopathy. CDR3 residues: CASSPGEAFYGYTF. The CDR3 nucleotides are TGTGCCAGCAGCCCCGGGGAAGCCTTTTATGGCTACACCTTC.